This T cell receptor (beta chain) was documented in a study of blood T cell repertoires in COVID-19. Across the whole study: Researchers got acute and convalescent COVID-19 samples from the United States, Italy and Spain. Sample material is recorded as cDNA or gDNA derived from T cells, B-cell-depleted T cells, or PBMCs.

Germline CDR1 SEHNR, CDR2 FQNEAQ (reference sequence). V lost 1 base, J lost 4 bases, and 10 bases lay in between. This CDR3 is 14 amino acids long. Original data processing: Amplified reference gene primers provided the basis for estimating nucleated cell counts. Produced via immunoSEQ multiplex PCR; TCRdb's table is partial and in-frame only. D and trimming come from the DNA, and the V and J calls and clone size come from that table. The profile shows about 160,000 clones, roughly 91% of them singletons. The V call is TRBV7-9, the J call TRBJ1-2; D not resolved. The TCR was taken from a man younger than 30 with acute or convalescent COVID-19. The material sequenced was peripheral blood. For the CDR3, the DNA is TGTGCCAGCAGCTTAGACGCAGGATTCTATGGCTACACCTTC. It encodes CASSLDAGFYGYTF.